This T cell receptor beta chain was captured by sequencing in a study of blood T cell repertoires in COVID-19. The overall study: Acute-phase and convalescent COVID-19 samples originated in the United States, Italy and Spain.

The CDR3 is 16 amino acids. Germline lookup yields CDR1 SNHLY and CDR2 FYNNEI. J lost 3 bases, V lost 5 bases, and 7 bases had no gene match. This clone was detected once. As originally analysed: Amplification of reference gene primers was used by the study to estimate nucleated cell counts. The repertoire was sequenced with immunoSEQ multiplex PCR; TCRdb's copy has only in-frame clones and lacks some. The V and J calls and clone size were taken over from that table, and D and trimming were inferred from the DNA. This repertoire shows 150,000 to 200,000 clones, about 86% found once; its top ten account for roughly 8.2%.

Sequenced: peripheral blood. The rearrangement links TRBV2 to TRBJ2-3, with TRBD2 identical over 11 bases. The source of this sequence is a man in his fifties or sixties with acute or convalescent COVID-19. The CDR3 nucleotides read TGTGCCAGCAGTCCGAGACTAGCGGGATTAACAGATACGCAGTATTTT. This translates into CASSPRLAGLTDTQYF.